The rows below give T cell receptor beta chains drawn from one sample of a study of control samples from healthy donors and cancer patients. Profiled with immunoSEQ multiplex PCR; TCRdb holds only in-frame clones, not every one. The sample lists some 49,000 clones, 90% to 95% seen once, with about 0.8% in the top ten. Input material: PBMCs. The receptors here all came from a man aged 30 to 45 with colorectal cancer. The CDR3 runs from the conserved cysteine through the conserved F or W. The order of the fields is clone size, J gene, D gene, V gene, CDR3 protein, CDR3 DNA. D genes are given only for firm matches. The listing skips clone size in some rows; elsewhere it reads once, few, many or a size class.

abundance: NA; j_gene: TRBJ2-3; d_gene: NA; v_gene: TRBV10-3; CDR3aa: CAISESGGARDTQYF; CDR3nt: TGTGCCATCAGTGAGTCGGGCGGGGCCAGAGATACGCAGTATTTT
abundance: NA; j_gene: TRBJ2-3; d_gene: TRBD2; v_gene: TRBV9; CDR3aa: CASSPRLARNTQYF; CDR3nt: TGTGCCAGCAGCCCACGACTAGCGCGGAATACGCAGTATTTT
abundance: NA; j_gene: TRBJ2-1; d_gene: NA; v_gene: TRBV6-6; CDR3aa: CASSYSDPTDEQFF; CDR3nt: TGTGCCAGCAGTTACTCGGACCCGACAGACGAGCAGTTCTTC
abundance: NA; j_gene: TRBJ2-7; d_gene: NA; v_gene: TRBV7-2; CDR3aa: CASSRGTLRSYEQYF; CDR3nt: TGTGCCAGCAGCAGGGGGACATTACGCTCCTACGAGCAGTACTTC
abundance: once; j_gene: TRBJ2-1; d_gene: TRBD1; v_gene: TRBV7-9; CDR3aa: CASSSYRGTYNEQFF; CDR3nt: TGTGCCAGCAGCTCGTACAGGGGTACCTACAATGAGCAGTTCTTC
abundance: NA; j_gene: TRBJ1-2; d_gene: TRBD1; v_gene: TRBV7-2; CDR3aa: CASSLANRGQDGYTF; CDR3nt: TGTGCCAGCAGCTTAGCAAACAGGGGGCAAGATGGCTACACCTTC
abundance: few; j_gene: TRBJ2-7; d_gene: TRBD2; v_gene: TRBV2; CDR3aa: CASRSGGAYEQYF; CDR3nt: TGTGCCAGCCGAAGCGGGGGAGCCTACGAGCAGTACTTC
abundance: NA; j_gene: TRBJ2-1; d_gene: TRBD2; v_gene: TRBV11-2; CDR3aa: CASSLASGGAYEQFF; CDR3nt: TGTGCCAGCAGCTTGGCGAGCGGGGGGGCATATGAGCAGTTCTTC
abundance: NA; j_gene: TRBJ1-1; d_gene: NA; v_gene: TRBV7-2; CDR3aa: CASSPDPRGTEAFF; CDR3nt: TGTGCCAGCAGTCCTGACCCGAGGGGCACTGAAGCTTTCTTT
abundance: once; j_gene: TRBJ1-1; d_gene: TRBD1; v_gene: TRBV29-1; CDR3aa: CSVERVPGQTPTEAFF; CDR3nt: TGCAGCGTTGAAAGGGTTCCGGGACAGACCCCTACTGAAGCTTTCTTT
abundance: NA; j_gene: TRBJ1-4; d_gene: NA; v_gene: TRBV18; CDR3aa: CASSPRGSFEKLFF; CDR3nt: TGTGCCAGCTCACCGCGCGGGTCATTTGAAAAACTGTTTTTT
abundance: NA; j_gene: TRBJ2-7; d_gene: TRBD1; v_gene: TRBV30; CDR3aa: CAWSRDRQDEQYF; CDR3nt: TGTGCCTGGAGTCGGGACAGGCAAGACGAGCAGTACTTC
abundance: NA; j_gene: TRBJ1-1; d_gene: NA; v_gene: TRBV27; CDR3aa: CASSWDGTYTEAFF; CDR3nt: TGTGCCAGCAGTTGGGACGGAACGTACACTGAAGCTTTCTTT
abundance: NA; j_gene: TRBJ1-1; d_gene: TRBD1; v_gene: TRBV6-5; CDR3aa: CASSDGTANTEAFF; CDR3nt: TGTGCCAGCAGCGACGGGACAGCCAACACTGAAGCTTTCTTT
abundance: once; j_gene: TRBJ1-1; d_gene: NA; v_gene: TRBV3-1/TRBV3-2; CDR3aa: CASSQGTANTEAFF; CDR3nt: TGTGCCAGCAGCCAAGGAACTGCGAACACTGAAGCTTTCTTT
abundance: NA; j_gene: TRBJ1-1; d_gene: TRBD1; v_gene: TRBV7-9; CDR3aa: CASSLATGVLGTEAFF; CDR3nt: TGTGCCAGCAGCTTAGCGACAGGGGTGCTGGGCACTGAAGCTTTCTTT
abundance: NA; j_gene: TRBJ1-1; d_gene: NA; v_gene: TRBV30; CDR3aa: CAWSVSPNTEAFF; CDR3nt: TGTGCCTGGAGTGTGTCTCCCAACACTGAAGCTTTCTTT
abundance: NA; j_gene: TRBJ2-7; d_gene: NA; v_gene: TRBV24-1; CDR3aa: CATSDYDRPYEQYF; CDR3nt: TGTGCCACCAGTGATTACGATAGGCCCTACGAGCAGTACTTC
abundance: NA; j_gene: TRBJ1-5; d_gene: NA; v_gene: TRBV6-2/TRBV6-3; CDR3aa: CASSYSRGTDNQPQHF; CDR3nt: TGTGCCAGCAGTTACTCTCGGGGAACGGACAATCAGCCCCAGCATTTT
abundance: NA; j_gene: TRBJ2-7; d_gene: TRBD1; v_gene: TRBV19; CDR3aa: CASSPRAGDREGEQYF; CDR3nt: TGTGCCAGTAGTCCTCGCGCCGGGGACAGGGAGGGCGAGCAGTACTTC
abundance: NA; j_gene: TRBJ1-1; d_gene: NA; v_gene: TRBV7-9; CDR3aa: CASSLQARNTEAFF; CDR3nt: TGTGCCAGCAGCTTACAGGCGCGGAACACTGAAGCTTTCTTT
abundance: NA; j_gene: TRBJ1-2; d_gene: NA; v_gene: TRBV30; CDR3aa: CAWRDGFIYGYTF; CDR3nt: TGTGCCTGGAGGGACGGCTTCATCTATGGCTACACCTTC
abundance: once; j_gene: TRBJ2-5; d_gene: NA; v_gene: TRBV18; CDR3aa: CASSPAAGMGLETQYF; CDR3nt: TGTGCCAGCTCCCCTGCCGCAGGGATGGGGTTAGAGACCCAGTACTTC
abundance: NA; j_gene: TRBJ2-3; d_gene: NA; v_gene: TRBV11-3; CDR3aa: CASSLGRTDTQYF; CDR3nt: TGTGCCAGCAGCTTGGGACGCACAGATACGCAGTATTTT
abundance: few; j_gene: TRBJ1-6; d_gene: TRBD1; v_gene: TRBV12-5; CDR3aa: CASGLSTGVLNSPLHF; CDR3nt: TGTGCTAGTGGTTTGTCAACAGGGGTTTTAAATTCACCCCTCCACTTT
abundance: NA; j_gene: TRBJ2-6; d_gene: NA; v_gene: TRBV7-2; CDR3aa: CASTFRVWANVLTF; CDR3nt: TGTGCCAGCACCTTCAGGGTTTGGGCCAACGTCCTGACTTTC
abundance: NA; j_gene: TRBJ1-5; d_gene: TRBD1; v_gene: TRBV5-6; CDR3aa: CASSLWTGHQPQHF; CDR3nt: TGTGCCAGCAGCTTGTGGACAGGGCATCAGCCCCAGCATTTT
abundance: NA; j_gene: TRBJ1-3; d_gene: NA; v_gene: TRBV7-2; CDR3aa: CASSLAGLSSGNTIYF; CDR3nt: TGTGCCAGCAGCTTGGCAGGGCTTAGCTCTGGAAACACCATATATTTT
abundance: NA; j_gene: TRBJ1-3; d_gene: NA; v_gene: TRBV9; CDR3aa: CASSVGTGSGNTIYF; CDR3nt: TGTGCCAGCAGCGTAGGCACTGGCTCTGGAAACACCATATATTTT
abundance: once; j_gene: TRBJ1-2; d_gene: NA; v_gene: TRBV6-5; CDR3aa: CASIPPGLHGYTF; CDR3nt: TGTGCCAGCATTCCACCGGGTTTACATGGCTACACCTTC
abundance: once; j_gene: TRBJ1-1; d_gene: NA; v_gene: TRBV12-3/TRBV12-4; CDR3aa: CAYSDNMNTEAFF; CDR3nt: TGTGCTTACTCGGATAACATGAACACTGAAGCTTTCTTT
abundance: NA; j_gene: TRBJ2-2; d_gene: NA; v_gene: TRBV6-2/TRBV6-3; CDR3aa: CASSYSDSPGELFF; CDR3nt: TGTGCCAGCAGTTACTCTGACAGCCCCGGGGAGCTGTTTTTT
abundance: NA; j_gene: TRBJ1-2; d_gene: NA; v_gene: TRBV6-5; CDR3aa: CASSYGGDVDGYTF; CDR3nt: TGTGCCAGCAGTTACGGAGGGGACGTTGATGGCTACACCTTC
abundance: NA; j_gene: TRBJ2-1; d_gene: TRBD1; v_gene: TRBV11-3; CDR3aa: CASSLDAGGGTGAPWDYGDEQFF; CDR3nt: TGTGCCAGCAGCTTAGACGCTGGAGGAGGGACAGGGGCGCCTTGGGACTATGGCGATGAGCAGTTCTTC
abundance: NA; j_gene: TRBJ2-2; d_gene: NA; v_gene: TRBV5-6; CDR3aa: CASSLTDWSGELFF; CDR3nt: TGTGCCAGCAGCTTGACAGATTGGTCCGGGGAGCTGTTTTTT
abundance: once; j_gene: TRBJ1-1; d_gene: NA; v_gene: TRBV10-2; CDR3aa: CASQGQFVGTEAFF; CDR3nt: TGCGCCAGTCAGGGACAATTCGTGGGCACTGAAGCTTTCTTT
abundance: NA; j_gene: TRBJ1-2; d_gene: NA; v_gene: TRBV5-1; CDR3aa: CASSLGSMYYGYTF; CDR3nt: TGCGCCAGCAGCTTGGGATCGATGTACTATGGCTACACCTTC
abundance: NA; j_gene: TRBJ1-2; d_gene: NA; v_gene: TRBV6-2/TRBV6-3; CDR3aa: CASSGDLGYTF; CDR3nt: TGTGCCAGCAGTGGAGACCTTGGCTACACCTTC
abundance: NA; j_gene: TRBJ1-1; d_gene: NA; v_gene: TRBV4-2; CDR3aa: CASSQGTWGVGNTEAFF; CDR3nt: TGTGCCAGCAGCCAAGGAACCTGGGGTGTGGGAAACACTGAAGCTTTCTTT
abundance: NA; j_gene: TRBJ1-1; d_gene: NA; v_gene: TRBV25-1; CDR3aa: CASTEGGENTEAFF; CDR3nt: TGTGCCAGCACCGAAGGTGGGGAGAACACTGAAGCTTTCTTT